These 29 T cell receptor beta chains originate from one sample sequenced in a study of T-cell reconstitution after alpha-beta-depleted transplantation in children. Construction of the TCRbeta library involved unique molecular identifiers. A single record per CDR3 protein comes from TCRdb applying MiXCR to the PCR reads. Of 440,000 or so distinct CDR3 sequences detected, roughly two fifths appear once; the ten largest clones hold 27%. The sequences come from PBMCs, collected before TCRalphabeta/CD19-depleted stem cell transplant. The receptors were gathered from a girl aged 2-10 years with aplastic anemia, due to receive a stem cell transplant.

This chain connects TRBV20-1 to TRBJ2-1, with 8 bases lining up with TRBD2. The V gene end was trimmed by 5 bases and the J gene end by 0 bases; junction bases not matched to a gene: 6. The CDR3 is 15 residues long. Germline V CDR1 and CDR2: DFQATT, SNEGSKA (reference sequence). Here the CDR3 reads CSALLAASSYNEQFF. The CDR3 DNA sequence: TGCAGTGCTTTACTAGCGGCCAGCTCCTACAATGAGCAGTTCTTC.

This chain uses TRBV6-1 with TRBJ2-5, with TRBD2 matching 14 bases. Germline V gene lookup returns CDR1 MNHNS and CDR2 SASEGT. The length of the CDR3 is 18 residues. Trimming at V came to 4 bases and at J to 2 bases, leaving 9 bases not matched to a gene. The CDR3 region has the DNA TGTGCCAGCAGTGCTCACGGGACTAGCGGGGGTCCGCAAGAGACCCAGTACTTC. This gives the protein CASSAHGTSGGPQETQYF.

This clonotype was observed at least ten times. The CDR3 sequence: CASSRRRGETQYF. Here the CDR3 DNA reads TGTGCCAGCAGCCGGAGGCGAGGAGAGACCCAGTACTTC. The chain is built from TRBV13 and TRBJ2-5, with a weak D call TRBD2 (5 bases). This CDR3 comprises 13 residues. The V gene's germline CDR1 is PRHDT and CDR2 FYEKMQ (reference sequence). Trimming removed 5 bases from V and 4 bases from J, with 11 bases in between.

This clonotype was seen ten or more times. The genes are TRBV10-3 and TRBJ2-7; 9 bases align to TRBD2. This CDR3 has 16 residues. V gave up 3 bases and J gave up 2 bases; unmatched junction bases: 8. From germline, CDR1 is ENHRY and CDR2 SYGVKD. For the CDR3, the DNA is TGTGCCATCAGTGAAACGATGGCTAGCGGGACCTACGAGCAGTACTTC. Translation gives CAISETMASGTYEQYF.

The rearrangement links TRBV7-2 to TRBJ2-3; 7 nucleotides match TRBD2. This CDR3 is built from 15 residues. Per the germline V gene, CDR1 is SGHTA and CDR2 is FQGNSA. Trimming removed 4 bases from V and 4 bases from J; junction bases left unmatched: 8. The chain's CDR3 is CASSSVRGGADTQYF. The CDR3 region has the DNA TGTGCCAGCAGCTCCGTCCGGGGAGGGGCAGATACGCAGTATTTT.

This clonotype was counted a few times. The chain combines TRBV4-1 with TRBJ2-5, with TRBD2 as a possible D gene (5 bases). V was pared by 0 bases and J by 5 bases, with 10 bases between. Per germline, CDR1 MGHRA and CDR2 YSYEKL. The CDR3 is made up of 14 amino acids. The CDR3 sequence is CASSQDGGWETQYF. In DNA form, the CDR3 reads TGCGCCAGCAGCCAAGACGGCGGGTGGGAGACCCAGTACTTC.

This chain uses TRBV20-1 with TRBJ2-7, with D possibly being TRBD2 (5 bases). Germline V CDR1 and CDR2: DFQATT, SNEGSKA (reference sequence). The CDR3 has 16 amino acids. V was pared by 5 bases and J by 6 bases, with 26 bases between. The CDR3 loop reads CSARPTKTGFVGEQYF. CDR3 DNA: TGCAGTGCTCGGCCCACCAAGACGGGGTTCGTTGGCGAGCAGTACTTC.

This clonotype was picked up many times. In nucleotides, the CDR3 is TGTGCCAGCAGCTTAGATGGCCAGGACAGGGCTGGGGAGACCCAGTACTTC. The encoded protein is CASSLDGQDRAGETQYF. The chain joins TRBV11-2 to TRBJ2-5, with TRBD1 matching 8 bases. This CDR3 contains 17 residues. V lost 0 bases and J lost 5; bases outside the gene matches: 11. CDR1 SGHAT and CDR2 FQNNGV come from the germline V gene.

This clonotype has ten or more counts. The V call is TRBV4-1, the J call TRBJ2-5; 7 bases match TRBD2. CDR3 size: 15 residues. Unmatched junction bases numbered 6, after V lost 0 bases and J lost 5 bases. Germline V CDR1 and CDR2: MGHRA, YSYEKL. This chain's CDR3 is CASSQEALALETQYF. CDR3 nucleotides: TGCGCCAGCAGCCAAGAAGCACTAGCGTTGGAGACCCAGTACTTC.

CDR3: CASSSHLVGEQFF. In DNA, the CDR3 is TGTGCCAGCAGCTCACACCTAGTGGGTGAGCAGTTCTTC. The chain is built from TRBV7-6 and TRBJ2-1; D is uncertain. Germline CDR1 and CDR2: SGHVS and FNYEAQ. The CDR3 has 13 amino acids. Trimming shortened V by 4 bases and J by 9 bases, and 13 bases separated the two germline ends.

Turning to this clonotype: The germline gene is not matched at one end of the junction; a read error may be the cause. This chain links TRBV12-3 or TRBV12-4 with TRBJ1-1; D is undetermined. This CDR3 contains 14 residues. The CDR3 coding sequence is TGTGCCAGCAGCCGATCGGGAAACCAGGCTGAAGTTTTCTTT. It specifies CASSRSGNQAEVFF.

This chain links TRBV6-5 with TRBJ2-3; maybe TRBD1 (6 bases). V lost 8 bases, J lost 3 bases, and 9 bases lay in between. The length of the CDR3 is 12 residues. Per germline, CDR1 MNHEY and CDR2 SVGAGI. CDR3 nucleotides: TGTGCCAGCGGCCAGGGGACAGATACGCAGTATTTT. Protein: CASGQGTDTQYF.

The genes are TRBV12-3 or TRBV12-4 and TRBJ1-1; weak D call: TRBD1 (5 bases). The germline V and J ends were trimmed by 4 bases and 0 bases, with 12 bases remaining between them. CDR3 length: 15 amino acids. The chain's CDR3 is CASSSSGRVNTEAFF. DNA of the CDR3: TGTGCCAGCAGTTCTTCAGGGAGGGTGAACACTGAAGCTTTCTTT.

Only a few counts were recorded for this clonotype. The CDR3 DNA sequence: TGTGCCATCAGTGAGACCCTAGCGGGCTACGAGCAGTACTTC. It yields the protein CAISETLAGYEQYF. The rearrangement links TRBV10-3 to TRBJ2-7; 8 positions agree with TRBD2. Looked up from germline, CDR1 is ENHRY and CDR2 is SYGVKD. The junction had 3 bases not matched to a gene; V was cut back by 2 bases and J by 3 bases. This CDR3 comprises 14 residues.

This clonotype has ten or more counts. The V and J genes are TRBV7-9 and TRBJ1-1, with D possibly TRBD1 on 5 matching bases. Per germline, CDR1 SEHNR and CDR2 FQNEAQ (reference sequence). The germline V and J ends were trimmed by 2 bases and 8 bases, with 12 bases remaining between them. This CDR3 contains 13 residues. The CDR3 loop is CASSLTGPAEAFF. CDR3 bases: TGTGCCAGCAGCTTAACAGGACCGGCCGAAGCTTTCTTT.

V gene TRBV6-5 combines with J gene TRBJ2-5; D is ambiguous. V gave up 2 bases and J gave up 4 bases, with 8 bases separating them. The CDR3 is 13 residues long. Germline CDR1 reads MNHEY; CDR2 reads SVGAGI. In DNA, the CDR3 is TGTGCCAGCAGTTACCACTTCCGAGAGACCCAGTACTTC. Residues: CASSYHFRETQYF.

The genes are TRBV28 and TRBJ2-7; D may correspond to TRBD1 or TRBD2 (5 bases each). CDR1 is MDHEN, CDR2 SYDVKM, per germline. This CDR3 has 15 amino acids. V was cut by 7 bases and J by 3 bases, with 19 bases left in between. CDR3 DNA: TGTGCCAGCACCGCAGCGGCAGGGATGAGCTACGAGCAGTACTTC. This codes for CASTAAAGMSYEQYF.

The rearrangement uses TRBV20-1 and TRBJ2-3, with a tentative D call TRBD2 (6 bases). The CDR3 consists of 14 residues. Looked up from germline, CDR1 is DFQATT and CDR2 is SNEGSKA (reference sequence). Trimming took 3 bases from V and 4 from J, leaving 14 bases between them. CDR3: CSASLGSGADTQYF. In DNA, the CDR3 is TGCAGTGCTAGTCTCGGGAGTGGGGCAGATACGCAGTATTTT.

This clonotype was seen only a few times. The chain combines TRBV7-9 with TRBJ2-2; D is unresolved. This CDR3 is built from 13 residues. V was shortened by 5 bases and J by 7 bases, with 11 bases between the two germline ends. Germline V gene data show CDR1 as SEHNR and CDR2 as FQNEAQ (reference sequence). In DNA, the CDR3 is TGTGCCAGCAGCCTGGACGGTGTCGGGGAGCTGTTTTTT. Its translation is CASSLDGVGELFF.

This clonotype has only a few counts. The gene calls are TRBV10-3 and TRBJ2-2; 9 bases map to TRBD2. Germline loops: CDR1 ENHRY, CDR2 SYGVKD. This CDR3 spans 16 amino acids. After removal of 3 bases from V and 1 base from J, the junction contained 3 bases not matched to a gene. CDR3 sequence (DNA): TGTGCCATCAGTGACCGACTAGCGGAGAACACCGGGGAGCTGTTTTTT. It is translated as CAISDRLAENTGELFF.

J is TRBJ2-5 and V is TRBV13; D might be TRBD2 (6 bases). The germline gives CDR1 PRHDT, CDR2 FYEKMQ (reference sequence). This CDR3 spans 16 amino acids. V gave up 1 base and J gave up 2 bases, with 14 bases separating them. CDR3 sequence reads: CASSLAASEIQETQYF. The CDR3 nucleotides are TGTGCCAGCAGCTTAGCCGCTAGCGAGATACAAGAGACCCAGTACTTC.

The chain has TRBV20-1 and TRBJ2-7, with 11 nucleotides matching TRBD2. Germline CDR1 and CDR2: DFQATT and SNEGSKA (reference sequence). This CDR3 contains 15 residues. V dropped 1 base and J dropped 5; count of bases not matched to a gene: 7. This chain's CDR3 is CSARGGTSGRHEQYF. The CDR3 region has the DNA TGCAGTGCTAGAGGGGGAACTAGCGGGAGACACGAGCAGTACTTC.

This clonotype was found a few times. V and J are TRBV7-9 and TRBJ2-7; D might be TRBD2 (6 bases). This CDR3 has 15 amino acids. The V end was cut by 4 bases, the J end by 2 bases, with 15 bases between. Germline loops: CDR1 SEHNR, CDR2 FQNEAQ (reference sequence). The CDR3 sequence: CASSSPGSAAYEQYF. The DNA for the CDR3 is TGTGCCAGCAGCTCCCCCGGGAGTGCGGCCTACGAGCAGTACTTC.

This sequence joins TRBV4-1 and TRBJ2-7; 7 bases match TRBD2. Germline values: CDR1 MGHRA, CDR2 YSYEKL. This CDR3 region has 15 residues. J lost 1 base, V lost 4 bases, and 7 bases had no gene match. The CDR3 nucleotides are TGCGCCAGCAGCCTAGCGGGCCCACCTTCCTACGAGCAGTACTTC. Translating gives CASSLAGPPSYEQYF.

This chain uses TRBV20-1 with TRBJ2-7; 10 bases map to TRBD2. V gave up 3 bases and J gave up 5 bases; unmatched junction bases: 7. This CDR3 spans 14 amino acids. CDR1 DFQATT and CDR2 SNEGSKA come from the germline V gene (reference sequence). This CDR3 reads CSARLLAGVDEQYF. CDR3 DNA: TGCAGTGCTAGGCTCCTAGCGGGAGTGGACGAGCAGTACTTC.

This clonotype was counted ten times or more. The chain combines TRBV3-1 with TRBJ2-1; 12 bases match TRBD2. There are 16 residues in the CDR3. Trimming took 1 base from V and 11 from J; bases not matched to a gene: 9. From germline, CDR1 is LGHDT and CDR2 YNNKEL (reference sequence). CDR3 residues: CASSQGGLAGEYKQFF. CDR3 bases: TGTGCCAGCAGCCAAGGGGGACTAGCGGGCGAGTATAAGCAGTTCTTC.

The CDR3 sequence: CSVDQGQGPQYF. CDR3 coding DNA: TGCAGCGTTGACCAGGGACAGGGACCCCAGTACTTC. V gene TRBV29-1 combines with J gene TRBJ2-5, with 9 bases fitting TRBD1. The CDR3 sequence is 12 residues long. Trimming removed 3 bases from V and 9 bases from J; junction bases left unmatched: 5. CDR1 and CDR2 (germline): SQVTM, ANQGSEA.

The gene calls are TRBV20-1 and TRBJ2-5, with TRBD1 matching 11 bases. This CDR3 spans 15 amino acids. V shed 3 bases, J shed 1 base, and the junction held 4 bases outside the gene matches. The germline CDR1 and CDR2 sequences are DFQATT and SNEGSKA (reference sequence). The CDR3 bases are TGCAGTGCTAGGGGGGACAGGGGGGGCCAAGAGACCCAGTACTTC. The encoded protein is CSARGDRGGQETQYF.

With respect to this clonotype: A much larger clone differs from this one at a single base, so this may be a read error. The chain uses TRBV5-1 and TRBJ2-1; D perhaps matches TRBD1 (5 bases). Trimming took off 5 bases at V and 7 bases at J, with 22 bases between the two ends. There are 16 residues in the CDR3. Germline V gene data show CDR1 as SGHRS and CDR2 as YFSETQ. Written as DNA, the CDR3 is TGCGCCAGCAGATGTTCGCTTCCAGGGTTGGGGAATGAGCAGTTCTTC. Translating it yields CASRCSLPGLGNEQFF.